The sequence of this TCR beta chain was determined in a study of chemoradiotherapy in HPV16-positive cancers. Study-wide points: Candidate HPV-specific clones and E7-related TCR motifs grew in tumor during treatment.

Trimming stripped 2 bases from V and 5 bases from J, with 8 bases between. Per germline, CDR1 SGDLS and CDR2 YYNGEE. The CDR3 has 13 amino acids. Over chemoradiotherapy, repertoires were sampled more than once. Clones were sequenced by immunoSEQ multiplex PCR, and TCRdb holds only the in-frame ones, with some missing. This table holds just under 40,000 clones, more than 75% found once. This clone was seen once. The antigen is not known. Sample: blood, taken from a patient who underwent chemoradiotherapy. The TCR comes from a human donor with HPV-associated anogenital cancer. The genes are TRBV9 and TRBJ1-3; no reliable D call. The CDR3 region is CASSVPGRNTIYF. DNA of the CDR3: TGTGCCAGCAGCGTCCCGGGGAGAAACACCATATATTTT.